The source of this T cell receptor (beta chain) is a study of shared clonotypes between healthy human individuals. Germline CDR1 is MDHEN and CDR2 is SYDVKM. This CDR3 comprises 13 residues. The germline V and J ends were trimmed by 6 bases and 0 bases, with 6 bases remaining between them. Regarding this clone: Its antigen is currently unknown.

Deep was the level used in running the assay. Per the study methods: Filtering differed because ImmunoSEQ produced junction-only sequences that carried no quality scores. Data came from immunoSEQ multiplex PCR; TCRdb stores just in-frame clones and leaves some out. That table supplies the V and J calls and clone size; D and trimming were determined from the DNA. The sample has hundreds of thousands of clones, 90% to 97% seen once; the top ten hold about 0.12%. Only CD45RO-negative cells positively selected for CCR7 counted as naive CD8 cells, so terminally differentiated effector memory CD45RA+ cells were excluded. Study conclusions and caveats: Despite large depth, sorted-subset datasets appeared incompletely sequenced.

This receptor was taken from a woman aged 25 to 45 in good health. This chain joins TRBV28 and TRBJ1-5, with D unresolved. What was sequenced was naive CD8+ T cells sorted from blood. The CDR3: CASRTYSNQPQHF. The CDR3 region has the DNA TGTGCCAGCAGGACTTATAGCAATCAGCCCCAGCATTTT. The whole variable domain, remainder taken from reference TRBV28 and TRBJ1-5, is DVKVTQSSRYLVKRTGEKVFLECVQDMDHENMFWYRQDPGLGLRLIYFSYDVKMKEKGDIPEGYSVSREKKERFSLILESASTNQTSMYLCASRTYSNQPQHFGDGTRLSIL.